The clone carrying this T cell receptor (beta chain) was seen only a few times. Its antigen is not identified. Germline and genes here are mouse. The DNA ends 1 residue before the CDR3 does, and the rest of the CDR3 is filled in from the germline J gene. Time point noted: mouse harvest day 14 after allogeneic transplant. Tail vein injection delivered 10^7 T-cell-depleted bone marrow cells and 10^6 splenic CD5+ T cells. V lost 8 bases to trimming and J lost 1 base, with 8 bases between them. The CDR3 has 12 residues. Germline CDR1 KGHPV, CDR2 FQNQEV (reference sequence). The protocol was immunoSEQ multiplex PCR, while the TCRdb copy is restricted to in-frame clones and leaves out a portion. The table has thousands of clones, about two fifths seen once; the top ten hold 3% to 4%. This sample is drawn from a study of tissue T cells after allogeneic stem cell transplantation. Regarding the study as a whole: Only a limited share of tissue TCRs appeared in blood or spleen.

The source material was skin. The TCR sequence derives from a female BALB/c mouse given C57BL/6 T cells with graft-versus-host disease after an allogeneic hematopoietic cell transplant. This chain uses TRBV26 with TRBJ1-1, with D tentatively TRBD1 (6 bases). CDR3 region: CASGDKNTEVFF. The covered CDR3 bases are TGTGCCAGCGGGGACAAAAACACAGAAGTCTTC.